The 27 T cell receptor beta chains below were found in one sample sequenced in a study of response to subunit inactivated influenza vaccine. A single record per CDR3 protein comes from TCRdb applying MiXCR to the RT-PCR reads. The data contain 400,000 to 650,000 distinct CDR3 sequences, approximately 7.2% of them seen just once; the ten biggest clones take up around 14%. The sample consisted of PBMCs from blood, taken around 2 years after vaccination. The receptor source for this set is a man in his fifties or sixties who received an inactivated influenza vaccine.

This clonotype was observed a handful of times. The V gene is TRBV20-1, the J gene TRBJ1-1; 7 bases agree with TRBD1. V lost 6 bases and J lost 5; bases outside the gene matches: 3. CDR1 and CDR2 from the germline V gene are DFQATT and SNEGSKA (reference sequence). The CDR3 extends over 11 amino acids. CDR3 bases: TGCAGTGCAGGGGGCGAAACTGAAGCTTTCTTT. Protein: CSAGGETEAFF.

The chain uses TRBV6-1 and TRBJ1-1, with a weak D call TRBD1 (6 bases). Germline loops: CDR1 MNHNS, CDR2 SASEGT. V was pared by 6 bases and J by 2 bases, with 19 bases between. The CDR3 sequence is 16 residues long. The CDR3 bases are TGTGCCAGCAGCCCAGGACAGACTATAACCAACACTGAAGCTTTCTTT. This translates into CASSPGQTITNTEAFF.

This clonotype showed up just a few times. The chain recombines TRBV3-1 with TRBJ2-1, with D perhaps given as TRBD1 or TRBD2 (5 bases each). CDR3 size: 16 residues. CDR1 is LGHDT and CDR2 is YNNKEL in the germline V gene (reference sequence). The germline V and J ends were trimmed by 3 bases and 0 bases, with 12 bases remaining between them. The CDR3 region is CASSQWGLNSYNEQFF. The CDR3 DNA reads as TGTGCCAGCAGCCAGTGGGGGTTGAACTCCTACAATGAGCAGTTCTTC.

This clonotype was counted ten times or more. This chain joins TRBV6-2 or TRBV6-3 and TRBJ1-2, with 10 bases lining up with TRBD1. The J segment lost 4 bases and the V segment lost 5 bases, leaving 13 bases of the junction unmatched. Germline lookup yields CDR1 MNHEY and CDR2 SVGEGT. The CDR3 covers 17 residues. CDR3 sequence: CASSPRTTGGQIYGYTF. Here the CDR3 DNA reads TGTGCCAGCAGTCCGCGAACGACAGGGGGCCAAATCTATGGCTACACCTTC.

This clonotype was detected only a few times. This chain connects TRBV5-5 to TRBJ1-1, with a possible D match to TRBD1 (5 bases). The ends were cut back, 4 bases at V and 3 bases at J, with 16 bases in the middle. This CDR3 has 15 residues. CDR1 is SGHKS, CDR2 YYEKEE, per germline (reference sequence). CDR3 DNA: TGTGCCAGCAGCATTCAGTCAGGGCGGGACACTGAAGCTTTCTTT. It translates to CASSIQSGRDTEAFF.

Here the CDR3 reads CASSQAGHGELFF. As DNA, the CDR3 is TGTGCCAGCAGCCAGGCAGGCCACGGGGAGCTGTTTTTT. This chain connects TRBV3-1 to TRBJ2-2; D unclear. This CDR3 region has 13 residues. The V gene's germline CDR1 is LGHDT and CDR2 YNNKEL (reference sequence). The V end was cut by 3 bases, the J end by 7 bases, with 9 bases between. Full variable domain (missing parts from reference TRBV3-1 and TRBJ2-2): DTAVSQTPKYLVTQMGNDKSIKCEQNLGHDTMYWYKQDSKKFLKIMFSYNNKELIINETVPNRFSPKSPDKAHLNLHINSLELGDSAVYFCASSQAGHGELFFGEGSRLTVL.

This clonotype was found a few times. CDR3 DNA sequence: TGTGCCAGCAGCCGAGACAGGGCCTCCTTTGGCTACACCTTC. This encodes CASSRDRASFGYTF. The V and J genes are TRBV7-9 and TRBJ1-2, with 7 bases fitting TRBD1. J gave up 7 bases and V 5 bases, and 10 bases lay outside the gene matches. Germline loops: CDR1 SEHNR, CDR2 FQNEAQ (reference sequence). The CDR3 runs to 14 residues.

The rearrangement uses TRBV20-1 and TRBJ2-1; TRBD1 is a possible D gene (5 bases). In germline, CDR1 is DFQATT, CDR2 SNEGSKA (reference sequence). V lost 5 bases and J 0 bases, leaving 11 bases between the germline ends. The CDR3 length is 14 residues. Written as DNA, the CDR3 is TGCAGTGCTTATGACAGAAGCTCCTACAATGAGCAGTTCTTC. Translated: CSAYDRSSYNEQFF.

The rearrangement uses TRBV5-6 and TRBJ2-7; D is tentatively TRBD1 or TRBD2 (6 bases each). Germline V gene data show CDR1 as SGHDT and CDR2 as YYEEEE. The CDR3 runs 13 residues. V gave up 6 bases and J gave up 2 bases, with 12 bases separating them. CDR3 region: CASTPGAPYEQYF. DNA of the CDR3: TGTGCCAGCACCCCGGGGGCTCCCTACGAGCAGTACTTC. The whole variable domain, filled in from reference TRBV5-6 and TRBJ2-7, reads DAGVTQSPTHLIKTRGQQVTLRCSPKSGHDTVSWYQQALGQGPQFIFQYYEEEERQRGNFPDRFSGHQFPNYSSELNVNALLLGDSALYLCASTPGAPYEQYFGPGTRLTVT.

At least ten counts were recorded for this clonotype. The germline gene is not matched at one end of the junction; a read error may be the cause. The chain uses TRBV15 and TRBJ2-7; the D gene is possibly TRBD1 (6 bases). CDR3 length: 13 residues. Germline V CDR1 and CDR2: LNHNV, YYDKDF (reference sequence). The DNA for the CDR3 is TGTGCCACCAGTAGAGTGGACAGCTACGAGCAGTACTTC. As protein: CATSRVDSYEQYF.

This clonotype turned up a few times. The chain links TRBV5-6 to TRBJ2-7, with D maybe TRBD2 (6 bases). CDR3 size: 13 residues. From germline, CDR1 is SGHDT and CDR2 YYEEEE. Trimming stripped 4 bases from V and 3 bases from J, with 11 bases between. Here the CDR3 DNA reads TGTGCCAGCAGCCTTCCGGGGGTCTACGAGCAGTACTTC. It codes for CASSLPGVYEQYF.

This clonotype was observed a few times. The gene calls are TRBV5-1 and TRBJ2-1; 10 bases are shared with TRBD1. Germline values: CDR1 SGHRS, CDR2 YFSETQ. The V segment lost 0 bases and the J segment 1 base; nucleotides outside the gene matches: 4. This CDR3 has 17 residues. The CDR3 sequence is CASSLVTGGASYNEQFF. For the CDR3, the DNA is TGCGCCAGCAGCTTGGTGACAGGGGGCGCTTCCTACAATGAGCAGTTCTTC.

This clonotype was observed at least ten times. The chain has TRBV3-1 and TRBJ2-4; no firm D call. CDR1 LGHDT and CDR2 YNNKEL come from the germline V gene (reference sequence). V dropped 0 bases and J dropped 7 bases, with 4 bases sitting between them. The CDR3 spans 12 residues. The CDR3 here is CASSQDPNIQYF. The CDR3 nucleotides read TGTGCCAGCAGCCAAGATCCGAACATTCAGTACTTC. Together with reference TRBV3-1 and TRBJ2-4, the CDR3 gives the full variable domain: DTAVSQTPKYLVTQMGNDKSIKCEQNLGHDTMYWYKQDSKKFLKIMFSYNNKELIINETVPNRFSPKSPDKAHLNLHINSLELGDSAVYFCASSQDPNIQYFGAGTRLSVL.

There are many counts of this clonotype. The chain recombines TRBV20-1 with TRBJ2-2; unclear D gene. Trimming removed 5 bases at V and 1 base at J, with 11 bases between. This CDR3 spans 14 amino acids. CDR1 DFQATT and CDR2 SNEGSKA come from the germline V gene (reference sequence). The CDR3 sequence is CSAFPGQNTGELFF. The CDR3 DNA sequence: TGCAGTGCTTTCCCCGGGCAGAACACCGGGGAGCTGTTTTTT.

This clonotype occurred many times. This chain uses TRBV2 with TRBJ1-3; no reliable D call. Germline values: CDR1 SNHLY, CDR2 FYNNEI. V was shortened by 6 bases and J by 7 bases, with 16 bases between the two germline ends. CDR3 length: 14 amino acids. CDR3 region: CASRADGLPNTIYF. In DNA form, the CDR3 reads TGTGCCAGCAGGGCGGACGGCCTTCCGAACACCATATATTTT.

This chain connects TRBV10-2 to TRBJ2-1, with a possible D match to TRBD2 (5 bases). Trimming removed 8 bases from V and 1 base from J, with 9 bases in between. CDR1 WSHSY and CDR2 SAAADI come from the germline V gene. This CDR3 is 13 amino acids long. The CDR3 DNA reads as TGCGCCAGCGTGCCGGGGTCCTACAATGAGCAGTTCTTC. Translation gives CASVPGSYNEQFF.

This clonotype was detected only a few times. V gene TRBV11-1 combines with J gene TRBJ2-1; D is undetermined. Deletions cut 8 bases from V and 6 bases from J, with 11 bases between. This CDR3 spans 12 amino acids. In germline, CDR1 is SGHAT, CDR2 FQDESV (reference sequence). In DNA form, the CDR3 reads TGTGCCAGCCGAGCCCTGGGCAATGAGCAGTTCTTC. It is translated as CASRALGNEQFF. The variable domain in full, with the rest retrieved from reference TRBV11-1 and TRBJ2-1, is EAEVAQSPRYKITEKSQAVAFWCDPISGHATLYWYRQILGQGPELLVQFQDESVVDDSQLPKDRFSAERLKGVDSTLKIQPAELGDSAMYLCASRALGNEQFFGPGTRLTVL.

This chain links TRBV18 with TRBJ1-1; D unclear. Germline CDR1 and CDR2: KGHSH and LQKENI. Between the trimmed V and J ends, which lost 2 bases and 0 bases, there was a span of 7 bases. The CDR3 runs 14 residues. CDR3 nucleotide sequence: TGTGCCAGCTCACCATCCGTAATGAACACTGAAGCTTTCTTT. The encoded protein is CASSPSVMNTEAFF.

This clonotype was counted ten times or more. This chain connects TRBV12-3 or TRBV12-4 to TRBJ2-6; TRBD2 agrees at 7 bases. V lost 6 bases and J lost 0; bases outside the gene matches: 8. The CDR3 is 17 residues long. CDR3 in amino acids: CASRAPGGFSGANVLTF. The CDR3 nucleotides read TGTGCCAGCAGGGCACCGGGGGGATTCTCTGGGGCCAACGTCCTGACTTTC.

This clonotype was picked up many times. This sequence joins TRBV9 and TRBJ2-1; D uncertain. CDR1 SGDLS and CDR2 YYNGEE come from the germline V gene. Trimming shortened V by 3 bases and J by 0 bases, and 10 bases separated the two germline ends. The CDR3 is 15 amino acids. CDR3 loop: CASSEGISSYNEQFF. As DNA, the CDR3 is TGTGCCAGCAGCGAGGGCATTAGCTCCTACAATGAGCAGTTCTTC. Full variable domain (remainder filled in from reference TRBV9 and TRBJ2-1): DSGVTQTPKHLITATGQRVTLRCSPRSGDLSVYWYQQSLDQGLQFLIQYYNGEERAKGNILERFSAQQFPDLHSELNLSSLELGDSALYFCASSEGISSYNEQFFGPGTRLTVL.

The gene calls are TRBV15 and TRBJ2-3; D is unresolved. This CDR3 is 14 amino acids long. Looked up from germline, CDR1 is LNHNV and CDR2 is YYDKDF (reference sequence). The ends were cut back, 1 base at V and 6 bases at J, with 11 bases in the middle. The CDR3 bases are TGTGCCACCAGCAGAGTATTTGGTACCGATACGCAGTATTTT. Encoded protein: CATSRVFGTDTQYF.

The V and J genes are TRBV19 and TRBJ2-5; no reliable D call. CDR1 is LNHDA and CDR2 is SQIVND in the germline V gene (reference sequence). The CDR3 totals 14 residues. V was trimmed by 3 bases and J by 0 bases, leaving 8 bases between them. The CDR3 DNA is TGTGCCAGTAGTATCGGACCGAACCAAGAGACCCAGTACTTC. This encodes CASSIGPNQETQYF.

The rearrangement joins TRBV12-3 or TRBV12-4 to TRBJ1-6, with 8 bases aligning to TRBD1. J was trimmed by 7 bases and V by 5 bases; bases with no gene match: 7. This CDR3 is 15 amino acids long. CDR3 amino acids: CASSPRQGLNSPLHF. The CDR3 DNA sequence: TGTGCCAGCAGTCCAAGACAGGGGCTGAATTCACCCCTCCACTTT.

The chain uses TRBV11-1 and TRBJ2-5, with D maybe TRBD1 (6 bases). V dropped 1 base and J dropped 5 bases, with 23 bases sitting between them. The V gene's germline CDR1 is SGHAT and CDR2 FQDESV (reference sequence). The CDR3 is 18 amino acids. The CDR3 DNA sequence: TGTGCCAGCAGCTTAGGAGTTACCGGGACAACCCAGGAGGAGACCCAGTACTTC. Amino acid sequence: CASSLGVTGTTQEETQYF.

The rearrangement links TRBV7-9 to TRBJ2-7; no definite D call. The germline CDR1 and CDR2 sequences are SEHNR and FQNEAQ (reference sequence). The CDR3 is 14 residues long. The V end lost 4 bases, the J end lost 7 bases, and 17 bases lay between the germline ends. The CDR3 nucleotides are TGTGCCAGCAGCTCGATCTCGACGGGCCATGAGCAGTACTTC. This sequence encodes CASSSISTGHEQYF.

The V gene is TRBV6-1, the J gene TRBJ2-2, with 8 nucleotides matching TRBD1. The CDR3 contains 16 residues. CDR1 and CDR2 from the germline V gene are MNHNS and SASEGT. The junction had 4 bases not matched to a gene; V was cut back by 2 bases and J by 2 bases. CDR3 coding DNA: TGTGCCAGCAGTGAACAGGGACAGGCCAACACCGGGGAGCTGTTTTTT. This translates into CASSEQGQANTGELFF.

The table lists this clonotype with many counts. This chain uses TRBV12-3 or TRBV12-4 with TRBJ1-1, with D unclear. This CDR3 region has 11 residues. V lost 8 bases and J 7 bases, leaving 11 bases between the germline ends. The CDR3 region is CASAKDGEAFF. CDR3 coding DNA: TGTGCCAGCGCAAAGGATGGTGAAGCTTTCTTT.